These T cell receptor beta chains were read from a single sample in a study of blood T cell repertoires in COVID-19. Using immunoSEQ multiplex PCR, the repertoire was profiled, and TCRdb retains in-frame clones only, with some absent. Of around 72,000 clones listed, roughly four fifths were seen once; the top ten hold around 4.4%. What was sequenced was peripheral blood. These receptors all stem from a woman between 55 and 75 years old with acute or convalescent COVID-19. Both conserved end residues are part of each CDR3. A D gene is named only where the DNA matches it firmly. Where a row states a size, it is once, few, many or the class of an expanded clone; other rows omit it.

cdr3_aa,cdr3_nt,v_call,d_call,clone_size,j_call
CASSGGGHQPQHF,TGTGCCAGCTCCGGGGGGGGACATCAGCCCCAGCATTTT,TRBV6-6,.,.,TRBJ1-5
CASSLEQGSMDTQYF,TGCGCCAGCAGCTTGGAGCAGGGCTCCATGGATACGCAGTATTTT,TRBV5-1,.,.,TRBJ2-3
CASSQTGGSGNTIYF,TGTGCCAGCAGCCAAACAGGGGGCTCTGGAAACACCATATATTTT,TRBV7-3,TRBD1,.,TRBJ1-3
CASNQGPYGYTF,TGTGCCAGCAACCAGGGTCCCTATGGCTACACTTTC,TRBV12-3/TRBV12-4,.,.,TRBJ1-2
CASSIRTGDMFF,TGTGCCAGTAGTATCAGGACAGGGGATATGTTCTTC,TRBV19,TRBD1,.,TRBJ2-1
CASTAQRGAGGELFF,TGTGCCAGCACTGCACAGCGGGGGGCCGGCGGGGAGCTGTTTTTT,TRBV6-6,TRBD2,.,TRBJ2-2
CASSFPGLNTGELFF,TGTGCCAGCAGTTTCCCGGGACTGAACACCGGGGAGCTGTTTTTT,TRBV6-1,.,.,TRBJ2-2
CASVRGPGGGYTF,TGTGCCAGCGTTCGGGGCCCCGGGGGTGGCTACACCTTC,TRBV12-3/TRBV12-4,.,.,TRBJ1-2
CASQAREATDTQYF,TGTGCCAGCCAGGCCAGGGAAGCGACAGATACGCAGTATTTT,TRBV2,.,.,TRBJ2-3
CASIQTQGTEAFF,TGTGCCAGCATCCAGACGCAGGGGACTGAAGCTTTCTTT,TRBV7-9,.,once,TRBJ1-1
CASSEDRTTNEKLFF,TGTGCCAGCAGCGAGGACAGAACAACTAATGAAAAACTGTTTTTT,TRBV2,.,.,TRBJ1-4
CASSPNTGTLYGETQYF,TGTGCCAGCAGTCCCAACACCGGGACACTCTACGGAGAGACCCAGTACTTC,TRBV5-4,.,.,TRBJ2-5
CASSLGDREVEKLFF,TGCGCCAGCAGCTTGGGGGACAGGGAGGTAGAAAAACTGTTTTTT,TRBV5-1,TRBD1,.,TRBJ1-4
CAISEGTRHNEQFF,TGTGCCATCAGTGAAGGGACTAGGCACAATGAGCAGTTCTTC,TRBV10-3,TRBD2,few,TRBJ2-1
CASSTPTENIQYF,TGTGCCAGCAGCACCCCGACAGAAAACATTCAGTACTTC,TRBV11-2,.,.,TRBJ2-4
CASSSDRGSSPLHF,TGTGCCAGCAGCTCGGACAGGGGGAGCTCACCCCTCCACTTT,TRBV5-4,TRBD1,once,TRBJ1-6
CASSPRTSGEDEQFF,TGTGCCAGCAGCCCTCGGACTAGCGGGGAGGATGAGCAGTTCTTC,TRBV4-2,TRBD2,.,TRBJ2-1
CASSPLGKGRAFF,TGTGCCAGCAGTCCTCTAGGCAAGGGGAGGGCTTTCTTT,TRBV12-3/TRBV12-4,.,once,TRBJ1-1
CASSLVETDTQYF,TGTGCCAGCAGCTTAGTCGAGACAGATACGCAGTATTTT,TRBV11-3,.,.,TRBJ2-3
CASSARTSGGNEQFF,TGTGCCAGCAGCGCCCGGACTAGCGGGGGGAATGAGCAGTTCTTC,TRBV9,TRBD2,.,TRBJ2-1
CAWRTGNYGYTF,TGTGCCTGGAGGACAGGGAACTATGGCTACACCTTC,TRBV30,TRBD1,few,TRBJ1-2
CASSPAGVAGNYEQYF,TGTGCCAGCAGCCCCGCCGGAGTAGCGGGGAACTACGAGCAGTACTTC,TRBV5-4,TRBD2,once,TRBJ2-7
CASSRSGGQETQYF,TGTGCCAGCAGTAGGAGCGGGGGCCAAGAGACCCAGTACTTC,TRBV7-3,TRBD2,.,TRBJ2-5
CASSPHTSDGIRNEAFF,TGTGCCAGCAGCCCTCATACTTCGGACGGGATCCGGAATGAAGCTTTCTTT,TRBV5-8,.,.,TRBJ1-1
CASSLGGKETQYF,TGTGCCAGCAGCCTAGGAGGGAAAGAGACCCAGTACTTC,TRBV12-3/TRBV12-4,.,.,TRBJ2-5
CASSGQGASGYTF,TGTGCCAGCAGTGGACAGGGGGCAAGTGGCTACACCTTC,TRBV2,TRBD1,.,TRBJ1-2
CASSSGTGIYEQYF,TGTGCCAGCAGTTCCGGGACAGGGATCTACGAGCAGTACTTC,TRBV2,TRBD1,.,TRBJ2-7
CASTPGDRGLSPLHF,TGTGCCAGCACCCCGGGAGACAGGGGGCTTTCACCCCTCCACTTT,TRBV6-5,TRBD1,once,TRBJ1-6